This TCR beta chain was sequenced in a study of vaccination effects on CD4 cells after COVID-19. Study-level background: Participants got two doses of BNT162b2 or mRNA-1273 vaccine. Sample collection from a couple of convalescent patients occurred 16 days and one week before vaccination.

On this clone: What it binds is unknown.

Some clones are missing from TCRdb's copy, which holds only in-frame ones; the method was immunoSEQ multiplex PCR. There are about 19,000 clones in the sample; about 74% occur only once, and 16% lies in the top ten. Germline CDR1 is MNHEY and CDR2 is SMNVEV (reference sequence). The CDR3 covers 13 residues. Trimming at V came to 7 bases and at J to 6 bases, leaving 6 bases not matched to a gene. Before sequencing, viral peptide pools were used by the ViraFEST assay to expand antigen-specific CD4+ T cells. Culture proceeded for approximately 9 days, and CD4+ T cells were then isolated. The person was diagnosed with PCR-confirmed SARS-CoV-2 infection between March and December 2020. The culture medium for a few million PBMC per well included around 10 IU/ml IL-2 and around 9.9 ug/ml peptides. Half-medium changes using IL-2 medium occurred on days 3 and 7.

The receptor was derived from a human donor who had a prior SARS-CoV-2 infection. This chain uses TRBV27 with TRBJ1-2; 9 nucleotides align to TRBD1. This sample comprised CD4+ T cells from PBMCs cultured with SARS-CoV-2 spike peptides, obtained before COVID-19 vaccination. CDR3 nucleotides: TGTGCCAGCAAAACGGACAGGGGCGATGGCTACACCTTC. Protein product: CASKTDRGDGYTF.